This TCR beta chain was retrieved from a study of shared clonotypes between healthy human individuals. Repertoires were generated with immunoSEQ multiplex PCR, while TCRdb's copy carries only in-frame clones and drops some. The sample holds about 2 million clones, roughly 95% seen once. The V gene's germline CDR1 is SNHLY and CDR2 FYNNEI. V was clipped by 4 bases and J by 7 bases, with 19 bases between them. This CDR3 is 15 amino acids long. The genes are TRBV2 and TRBJ1-2; D is uncertain. The specimen was naive CD4+ T cells sorted from blood. Subset given: CD45RA+ positively selected. The sequence was collected from a man between 18 and 35 years old in good health. The CDR3 DNA is TGTGCCAGCAGTGTGGGTGCCTTACCCTCTGTTGGCTACACCTTC. Its translation: CASSVGALPSVGYTF.